This TCR beta chain derives from a study of cytomegalovirus exposure and HLA in healthy donors. The CDR3 covers 16 residues. V was clipped by 4 bases and J by 3 bases; unmatched bases: 6. Germline-derived CDR1 and CDR2 are SGHRS and YFSETQ. Worth noting for this clone: The antigen remains unidentified.

Study results and caveats: In a later analysis, across HLA loci, associated TCR counts were highest for DRB1, lowest for HLA-C.

The PCR employed 60 Vbeta primers together with 13 Jbeta primers. Profiled with immunoSEQ multiplex PCR; TCRdb holds only in-frame clones, not every one. Among approximately 130,000 clones, 70% to 80% were seen once, and the ten largest hold about 2%. Sequenced material: PBMCs. The sequence was collected from a female donor in good health and CMV-seropositive. This chain joins TRBV5-1 and TRBJ1-6, with 8 bases lining up with TRBD1. As DNA, the CDR3 is TGCGCCAGCAGCCCCCAAGGACAGGGCTATAATTCACCCCTCCACTTT. This codes for CASSPQGQGYNSPLHF.